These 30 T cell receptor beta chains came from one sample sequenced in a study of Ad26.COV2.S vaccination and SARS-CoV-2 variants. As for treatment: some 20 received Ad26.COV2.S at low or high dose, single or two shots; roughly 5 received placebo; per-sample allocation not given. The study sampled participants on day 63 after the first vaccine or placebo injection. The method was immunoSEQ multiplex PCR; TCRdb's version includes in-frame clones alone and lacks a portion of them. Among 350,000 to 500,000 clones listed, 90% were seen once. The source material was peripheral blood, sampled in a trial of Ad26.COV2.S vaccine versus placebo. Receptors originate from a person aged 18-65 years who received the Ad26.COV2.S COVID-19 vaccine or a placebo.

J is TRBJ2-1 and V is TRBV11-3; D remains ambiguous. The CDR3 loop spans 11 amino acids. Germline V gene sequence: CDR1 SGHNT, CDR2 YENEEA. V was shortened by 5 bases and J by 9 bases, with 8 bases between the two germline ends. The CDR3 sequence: CASSLHGEQFF. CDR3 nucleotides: TGTGCCAGCAGCCTCCATGGTGAGCAGTTCTTC.

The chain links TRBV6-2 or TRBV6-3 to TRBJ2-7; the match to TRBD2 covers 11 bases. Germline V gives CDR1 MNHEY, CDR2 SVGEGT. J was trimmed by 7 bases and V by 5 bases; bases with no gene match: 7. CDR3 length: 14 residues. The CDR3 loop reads CASSQLAGEGEQYF. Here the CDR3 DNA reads TGTGCCAGCAGTCAACTAGCGGGAGAAGGAGAGCAGTACTTC.

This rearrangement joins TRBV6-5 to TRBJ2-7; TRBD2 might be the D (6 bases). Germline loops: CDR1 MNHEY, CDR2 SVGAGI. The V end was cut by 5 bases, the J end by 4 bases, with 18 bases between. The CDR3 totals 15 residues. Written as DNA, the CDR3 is TGTGCCAGCAGTCTCCCCCGGGAGTCAGCTTACGAGCAGTACTTC. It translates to CASSLPRESAYEQYF.

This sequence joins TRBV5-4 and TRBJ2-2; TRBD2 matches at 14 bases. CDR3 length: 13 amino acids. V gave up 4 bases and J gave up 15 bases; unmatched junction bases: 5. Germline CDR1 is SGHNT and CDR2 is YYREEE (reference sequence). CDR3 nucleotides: TGTGCCAGCAGCCCAGGACTAGCGGGAGGATTGTTTTTT. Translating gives CASSPGLAGGLFF.

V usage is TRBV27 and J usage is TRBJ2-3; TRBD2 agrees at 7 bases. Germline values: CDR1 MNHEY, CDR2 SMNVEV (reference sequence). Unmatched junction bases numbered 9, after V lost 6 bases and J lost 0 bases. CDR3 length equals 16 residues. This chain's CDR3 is CASRMLAEKSTDTQYF. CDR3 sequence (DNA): TGTGCCAGCAGGATGCTAGCGGAGAAAAGCACAGATACGCAGTATTTT.

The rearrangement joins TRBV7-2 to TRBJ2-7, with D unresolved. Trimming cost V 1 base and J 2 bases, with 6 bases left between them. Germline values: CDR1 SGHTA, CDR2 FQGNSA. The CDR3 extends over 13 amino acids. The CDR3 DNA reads TGTGCCAGCAGCTTAGAGGCGGCCTACGAGCAGTACTTC. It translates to CASSLEAAYEQYF. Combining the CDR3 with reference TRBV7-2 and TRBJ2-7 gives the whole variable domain GAGVSQSPSNKVTEKGKDVELRCDPISGHTALYWYRQSLGQGLEFLIYFQGNSAPDKSGLPSDRFSAERTGGSVSTLTIQRTQQEDSAVYLCASSLEAAYEQYFGPGTRLTVT.

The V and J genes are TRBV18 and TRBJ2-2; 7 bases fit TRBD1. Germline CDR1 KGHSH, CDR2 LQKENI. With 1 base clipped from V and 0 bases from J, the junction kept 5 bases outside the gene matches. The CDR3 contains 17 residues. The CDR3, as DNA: TGTGCCAGCTCACCACGGGGACAGACTCCGAACACCGGGGAGCTGTTTTTT. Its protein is CASSPRGQTPNTGELFF.

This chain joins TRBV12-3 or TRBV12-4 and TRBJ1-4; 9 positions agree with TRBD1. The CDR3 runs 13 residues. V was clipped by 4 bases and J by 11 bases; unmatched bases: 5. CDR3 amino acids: CASSSLDRGKLFF. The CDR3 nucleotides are TGTGCCAGCAGTTCCCTCGACAGGGGGAAACTGTTTTTT.

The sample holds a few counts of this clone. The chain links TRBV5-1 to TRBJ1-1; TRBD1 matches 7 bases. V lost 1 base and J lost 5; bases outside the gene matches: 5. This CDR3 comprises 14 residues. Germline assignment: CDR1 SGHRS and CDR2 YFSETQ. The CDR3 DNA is TGCGCCAGCAGCTTGACAGGGGAGTTGACTGAAGCTTTCTTT. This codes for CASSLTGELTEAFF.

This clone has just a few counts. The CDR3 is CATSRDLPGVGSEQYF. The DNA for the CDR3 is TGTGCCACCAGCAGAGATCTCCCGGGAGTAGGAAGCGAGCAGTACTTC. The chain has TRBV15 and TRBJ2-7; TRBD2 might be the D (6 bases). Germline loops: CDR1 LNHNV, CDR2 YYDKDF (reference sequence). Trimming pared 0 bases from V and 6 bases from J, leaving 18 bases between. CDR3 length: 16 residues.

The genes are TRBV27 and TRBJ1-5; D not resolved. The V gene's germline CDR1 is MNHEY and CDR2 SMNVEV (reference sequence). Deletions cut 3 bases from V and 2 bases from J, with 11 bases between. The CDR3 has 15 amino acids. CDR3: CASSFFGGGNQPQHF. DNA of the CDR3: TGTGCCAGCAGTTTCTTCGGCGGCGGCAATCAGCCCCAGCATTTT.

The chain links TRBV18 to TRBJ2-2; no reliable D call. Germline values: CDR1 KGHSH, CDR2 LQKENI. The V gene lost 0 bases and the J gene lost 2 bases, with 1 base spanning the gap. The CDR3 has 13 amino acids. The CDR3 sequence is CASSPPNTGELFF. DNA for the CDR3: TGTGCCAGCTCACCACCTAACACCGGGGAGCTGTTTTTT.

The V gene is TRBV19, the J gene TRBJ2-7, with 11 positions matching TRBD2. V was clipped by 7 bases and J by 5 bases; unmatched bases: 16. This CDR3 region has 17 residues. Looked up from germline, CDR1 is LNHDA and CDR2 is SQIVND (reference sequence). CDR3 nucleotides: TGTGCCAGTACGGGGACAGGGCGACTAGCGGGACCCCACGAGCAGTACTTC. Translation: CASTGTGRLAGPHEQYF.

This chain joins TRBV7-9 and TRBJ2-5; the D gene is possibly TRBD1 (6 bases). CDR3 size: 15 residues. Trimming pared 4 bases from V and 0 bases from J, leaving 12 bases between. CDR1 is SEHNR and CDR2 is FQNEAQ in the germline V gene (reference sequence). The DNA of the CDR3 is TGTGCCAGCAGCTCCGGGACACGTAACCAAGAGACCCAGTACTTC. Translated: CASSSGTRNQETQYF.

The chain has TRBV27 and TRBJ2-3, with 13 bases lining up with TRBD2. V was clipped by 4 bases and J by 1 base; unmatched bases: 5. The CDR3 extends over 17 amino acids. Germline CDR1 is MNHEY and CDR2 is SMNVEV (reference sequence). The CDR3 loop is CASSSTSGRDGTDTQYF. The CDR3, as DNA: TGTGCCAGCAGTTCAACTAGCGGGAGGGACGGCACAGATACGCAGTATTTT.

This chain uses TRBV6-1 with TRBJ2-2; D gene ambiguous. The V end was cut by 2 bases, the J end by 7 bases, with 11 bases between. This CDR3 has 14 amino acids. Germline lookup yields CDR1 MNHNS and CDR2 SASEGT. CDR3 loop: CASSEMPLYGELFF. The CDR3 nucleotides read TGTGCCAGCAGTGAAATGCCCCTGTACGGGGAGCTGTTTTTT.

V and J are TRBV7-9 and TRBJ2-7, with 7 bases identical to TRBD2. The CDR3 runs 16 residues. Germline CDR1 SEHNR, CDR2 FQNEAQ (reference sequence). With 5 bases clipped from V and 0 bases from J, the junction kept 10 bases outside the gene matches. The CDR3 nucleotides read TGTGCCAGCAGCCTCCTGACTAGCCCCAGCTCCTACGAGCAGTACTTC. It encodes CASSLLTSPSSYEQYF.

CDR3 in DNA: TGTGCCAGCAGTCCCGGACAGGCTACGTCTCAACCCCAGCATTTT. This gives the protein CASSPGQATSQPQHF. This chain links TRBV28 with TRBJ1-5; 7 bases agree with TRBD1. Germline CDR1 and CDR2: MDHEN and SYDVKM. V was clipped by 5 bases and J by 10 bases; unmatched bases: 14. The CDR3 has 15 residues.

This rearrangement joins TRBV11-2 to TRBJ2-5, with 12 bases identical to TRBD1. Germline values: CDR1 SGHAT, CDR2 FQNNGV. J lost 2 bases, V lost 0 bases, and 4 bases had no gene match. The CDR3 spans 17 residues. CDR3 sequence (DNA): TGTGCCAGCAGCTTAGATGGGACAGGGGGCCTACAAGAGACCCAGTACTTC. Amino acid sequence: CASSLDGTGGLQETQYF. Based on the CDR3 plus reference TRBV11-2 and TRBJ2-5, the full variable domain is EAGVAQSPRYKIIEKRQSVAFWCNPISGHATLYWYQQILGQGPKLLIQFQNNGVVDDSQLPKDRFSAERLKGVDSTLKIQPAKLEDSAVYLCASSLDGTGGLQETQYFGPGTRLLVL.

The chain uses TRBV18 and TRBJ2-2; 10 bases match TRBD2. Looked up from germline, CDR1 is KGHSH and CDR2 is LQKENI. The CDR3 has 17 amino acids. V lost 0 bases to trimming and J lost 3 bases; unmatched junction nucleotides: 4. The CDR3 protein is CASSPPILAGDTGELFF. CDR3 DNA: TGTGCCAGCTCACCACCTATCCTAGCGGGAGACACCGGGGAGCTGTTTTTT. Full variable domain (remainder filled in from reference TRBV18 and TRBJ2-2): NAGVMQNPRHLVRRRGQEARLRCSPMKGHSHVYWYRQLPEEGLKFMVYLQKENIIDESGMPKERFSAEFPKEGPSILRIQQVVRGDSAAYFCASSPPILAGDTGELFFGEGSRLTVL.

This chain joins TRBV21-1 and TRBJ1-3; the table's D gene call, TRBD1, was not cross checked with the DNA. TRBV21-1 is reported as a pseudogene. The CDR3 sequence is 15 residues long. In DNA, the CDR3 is TGTGCCAGCAGTCTGACAGGGGGCTCTGGAAACACCATATATTTT. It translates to CASSLTGGSGNTIYF.

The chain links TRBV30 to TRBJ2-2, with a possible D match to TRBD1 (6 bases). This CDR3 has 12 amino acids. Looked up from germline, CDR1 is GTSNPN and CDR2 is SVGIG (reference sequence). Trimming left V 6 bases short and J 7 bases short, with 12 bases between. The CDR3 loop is CACTRGVGELFF. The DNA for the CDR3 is TGTGCCTGCACCAGGGGTGTCGGGGAGCTGTTTTTT.

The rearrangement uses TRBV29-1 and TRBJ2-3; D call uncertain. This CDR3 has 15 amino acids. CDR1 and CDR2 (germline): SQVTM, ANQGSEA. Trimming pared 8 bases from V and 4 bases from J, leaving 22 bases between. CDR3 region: CSSGGSALSSDTQYF. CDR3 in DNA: TGCAGCTCTGGTGGATCGGCACTATCGTCAGATACGCAGTATTTT.

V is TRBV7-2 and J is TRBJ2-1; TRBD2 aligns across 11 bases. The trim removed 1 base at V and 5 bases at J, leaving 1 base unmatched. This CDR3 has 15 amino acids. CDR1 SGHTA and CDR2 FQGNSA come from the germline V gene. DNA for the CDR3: TGTGCCAGCAGCTTAGAACTAGCGGGAGACAATGAGCAGTTCTTC. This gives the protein CASSLELAGDNEQFF.

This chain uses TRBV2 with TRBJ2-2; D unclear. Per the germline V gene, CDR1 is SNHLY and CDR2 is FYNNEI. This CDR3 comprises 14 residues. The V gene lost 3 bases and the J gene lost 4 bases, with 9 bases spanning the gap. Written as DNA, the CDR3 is TGTGCCAGCAGTGAGAGTGAGGCCACCGGGGAGCTGTTTTTT. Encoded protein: CASSESEATGELFF.

CDR3 residues: CASSPGLSSYNEQFF. In DNA form, the CDR3 reads TGTGCCAGCAGCCCCGGACTTAGCTCCTACAATGAGCAGTTCTTC. This chain connects TRBV28 to TRBJ2-1; a weak D match, TRBD2 (5 bases). Trimming took 6 bases from V and 0 from J, leaving 12 bases between them. CDR1 is MDHEN, CDR2 SYDVKM, per germline. The CDR3 runs 15 residues.

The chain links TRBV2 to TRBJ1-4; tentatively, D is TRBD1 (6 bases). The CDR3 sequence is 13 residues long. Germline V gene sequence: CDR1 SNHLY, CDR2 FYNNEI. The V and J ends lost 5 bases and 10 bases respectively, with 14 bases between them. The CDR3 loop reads CASSTSRGGKLFF. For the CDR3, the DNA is TGTGCCAGCAGTACGTCCAGAGGGGGAAAACTGTTTTTT.

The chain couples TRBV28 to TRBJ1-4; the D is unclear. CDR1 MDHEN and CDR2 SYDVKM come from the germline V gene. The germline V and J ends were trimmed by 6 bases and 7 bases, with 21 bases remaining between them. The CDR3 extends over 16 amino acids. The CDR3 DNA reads TGTGCCAGCAGAAAACCCTGGGCAAGGGCGAGTGAAAAACTGTTTTTT. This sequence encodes CASRKPWARASEKLFF.

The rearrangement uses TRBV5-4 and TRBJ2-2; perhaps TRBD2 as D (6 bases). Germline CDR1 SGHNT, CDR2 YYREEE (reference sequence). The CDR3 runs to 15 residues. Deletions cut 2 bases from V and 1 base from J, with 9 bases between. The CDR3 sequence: CASSLARGNTGELFF. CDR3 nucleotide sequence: TGTGCCAGCAGCTTAGCGCGGGGGAACACCGGGGAGCTGTTTTTT.

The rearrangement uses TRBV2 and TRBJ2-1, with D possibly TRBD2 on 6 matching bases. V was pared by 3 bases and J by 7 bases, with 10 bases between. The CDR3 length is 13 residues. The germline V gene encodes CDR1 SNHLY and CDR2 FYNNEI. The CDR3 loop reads CASSDGGGNEQFF. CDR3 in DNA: TGTGCCAGCAGTGATGGTGGAGGGAATGAGCAGTTCTTC.